This T cell receptor (beta chain) originates from a study of T cell repertoires in cytomegalovirus infection. In germline, CDR1 is LGHNA, CDR2 YSLEER. The CDR3 has 14 amino acids. V lost 8 bases and J 4 bases, leaving 15 bases between the germline ends. TCRdb re-analysed the reads in MiXCR, keeping a single row per CDR3 protein. The data hold some 940,000 distinct CDR3 sequences, with more than 25% observed a single time. About this clonotype itself: Antigen: not known.

This material consisted of cultured CD8+ T cells from PBMCs, taken from culture after CMV antigen stimulation. The origin of this receptor is a human donor in good health (CMV status not recorded). Some clones in this sample may be carry-over from other donors' samples. This chain uses TRBV4-3 with TRBJ2-1, with D perhaps assigned TRBD1 or TRBD2 (6 bases each). In DNA form, the CDR3 reads TGCGCCAGCTCAGGAGGGGGGCAATACAATGAGCAGTTCTTC. Protein: CASSGGGQYNEQFF.